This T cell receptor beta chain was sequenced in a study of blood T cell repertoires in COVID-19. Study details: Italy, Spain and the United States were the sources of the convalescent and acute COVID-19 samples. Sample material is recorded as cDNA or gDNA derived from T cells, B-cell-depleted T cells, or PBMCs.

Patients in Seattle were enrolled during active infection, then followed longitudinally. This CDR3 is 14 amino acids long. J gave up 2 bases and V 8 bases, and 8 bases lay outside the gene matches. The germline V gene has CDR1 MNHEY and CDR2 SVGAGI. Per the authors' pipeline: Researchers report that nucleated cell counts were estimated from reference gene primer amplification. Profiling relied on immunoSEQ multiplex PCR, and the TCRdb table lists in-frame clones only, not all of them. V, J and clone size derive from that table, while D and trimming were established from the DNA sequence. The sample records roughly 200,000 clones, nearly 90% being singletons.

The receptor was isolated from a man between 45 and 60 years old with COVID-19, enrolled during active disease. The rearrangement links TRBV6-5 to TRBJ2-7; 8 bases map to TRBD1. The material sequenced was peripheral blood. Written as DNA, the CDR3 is TGTGCCAGCCATTCCGACAGGGGTACCTACGAGCAGTACTTC. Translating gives CASHSDRGTYEQYF.